The 3 T cell receptor beta chains below come from one sample, sequenced in a study of cytomegalovirus exposure and HLA in healthy donors. 13 Jbeta primers and 60 Vbeta primers were used for the PCR. Here immunoSEQ multiplex PCR was the method, and the copy in TCRdb shows in-frame clones only, minus some. Of 85,000 to 120,000 clones listed, around four fifths are singletons. The sequenced sample was PBMCs. The receptor set was obtained from a man aged 40-50 years in good health and CMV-seronegative.

The CDR3 loop reads CASSLSSRGADTQYF. The DNA for the CDR3 is TGTGCCAGCAGCTTAAGTAGCAGGGGAGCAGATACGCAGTATTTT. The chain combines TRBV7-2 with TRBJ2-3; a weak D match, TRBD1 (6 bases). The CDR3 extends over 15 amino acids. V gave up 2 bases and J gave up 4 bases, with 13 bases separating them. CDR1 is SGHTA, CDR2 FQGNSA, per germline.

The chain has TRBV11-1 and TRBJ2-3; 7 nucleotides line up with TRBD2. The CDR3 consists of 16 residues. V lost 0 bases to trimming and J lost 0 bases; unmatched junction nucleotides: 3. Germline V CDR1 and CDR2: SGHAT, FQDESV (reference sequence). CDR3 DNA sequence: TGTGCCAGCAGCTTAGCGGATAGCGGGAGCACAGATACGCAGTATTTT. Protein: CASSLADSGSTDTQYF.

Concerning this clone: The junction departs from germline at one end; a sequencing error may be responsible. V is TRBV5-1 and J is TRBJ2-1; 11 bases align to TRBD2. Per the germline V gene, CDR1 is SGHRS and CDR2 is YFSETQ. CDR3 length: 17 residues. CDR3 bases: TGCGCCAGCAGCTTTTTTAGCGGGGGGGGCTCCCACAATGAGCAGTTCTTC. It yields the protein CASSFFSGGGSHNEQFF. The full variable domain, with the rest looked up from reference TRBV5-1 and TRBJ2-1, is KAGVTQTPRYLIKTRGQQVTLSCSPISGHRSVSWYQQTPGQGLQFLFEYFSETQRNKGNFPGRFSGRQFSNSRSEMNVSTLELGDSALYLCASSFFSGGGSHNEQFFGPGTRLTVL.